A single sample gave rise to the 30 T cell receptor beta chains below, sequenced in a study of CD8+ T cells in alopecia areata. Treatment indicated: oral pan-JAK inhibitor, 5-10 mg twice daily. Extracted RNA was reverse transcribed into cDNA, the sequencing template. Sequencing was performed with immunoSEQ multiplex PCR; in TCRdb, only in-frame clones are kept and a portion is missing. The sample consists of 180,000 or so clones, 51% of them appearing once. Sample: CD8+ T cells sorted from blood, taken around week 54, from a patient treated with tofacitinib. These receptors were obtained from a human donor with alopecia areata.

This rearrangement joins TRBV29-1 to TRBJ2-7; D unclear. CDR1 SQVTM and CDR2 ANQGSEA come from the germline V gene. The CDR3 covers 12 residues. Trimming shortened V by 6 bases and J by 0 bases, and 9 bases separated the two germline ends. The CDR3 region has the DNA TGCAGCGTATGTTTTTCCTCCTACGAGCAGTACTTC. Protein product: CSVCFSSYEQYF.

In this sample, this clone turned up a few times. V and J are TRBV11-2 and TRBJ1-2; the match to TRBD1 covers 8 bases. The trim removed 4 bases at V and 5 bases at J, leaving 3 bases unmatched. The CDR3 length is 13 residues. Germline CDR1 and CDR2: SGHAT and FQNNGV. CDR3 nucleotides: TGTGCCAGCAGCTCGGACAGGGTTTATGGCTACACCTTC. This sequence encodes CASSSDRVYGYTF.

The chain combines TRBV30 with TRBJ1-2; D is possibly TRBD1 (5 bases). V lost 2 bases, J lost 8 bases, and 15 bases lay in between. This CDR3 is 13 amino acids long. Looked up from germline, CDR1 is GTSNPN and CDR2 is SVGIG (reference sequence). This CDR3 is CAWSLGTPEGYTF. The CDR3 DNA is TGTGCCTGGAGTCTAGGGACTCCCGAAGGCTACACCTTC.

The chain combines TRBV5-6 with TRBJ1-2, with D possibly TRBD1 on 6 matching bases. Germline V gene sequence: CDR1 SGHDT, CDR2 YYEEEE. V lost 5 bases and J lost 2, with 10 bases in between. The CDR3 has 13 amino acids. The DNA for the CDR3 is TGTGCCAGCAGTTCCGGGACAAACTATGGCTACACCTTC. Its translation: CASSSGTNYGYTF.

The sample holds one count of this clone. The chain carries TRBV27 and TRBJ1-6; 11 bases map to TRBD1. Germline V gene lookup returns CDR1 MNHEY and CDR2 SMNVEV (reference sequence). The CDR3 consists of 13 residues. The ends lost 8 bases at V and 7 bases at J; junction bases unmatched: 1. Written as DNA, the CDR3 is TGTGCCAGCGGGACAGGGGGAAATTCACCCCTCCACTTT. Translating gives CASGTGGNSPLHF.

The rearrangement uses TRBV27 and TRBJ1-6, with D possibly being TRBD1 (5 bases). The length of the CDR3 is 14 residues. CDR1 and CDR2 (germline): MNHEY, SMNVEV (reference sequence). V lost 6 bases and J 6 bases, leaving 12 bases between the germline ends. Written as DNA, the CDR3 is TGTGCCAGCAGGGTCGGAGGGGCTAATTCACCCCTCCACTTT. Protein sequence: CASRVGGANSPLHF.

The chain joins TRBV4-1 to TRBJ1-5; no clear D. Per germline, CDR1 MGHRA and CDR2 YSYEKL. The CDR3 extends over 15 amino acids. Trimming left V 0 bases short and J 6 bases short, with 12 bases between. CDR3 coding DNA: TGCGCCAGCAGCCAAGATCCGGGTCGATCTCAGCCCCAGCATTTT. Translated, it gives CASSQDPGRSQPQHF.

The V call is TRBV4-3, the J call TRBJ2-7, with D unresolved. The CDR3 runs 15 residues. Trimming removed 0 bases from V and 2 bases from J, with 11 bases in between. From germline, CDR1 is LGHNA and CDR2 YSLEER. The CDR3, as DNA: TGCGCCAGCAGCCAAGACAGATCGGGTGCCTACGAGCAGTACTTC. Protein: CASSQDRSGAYEQYF.

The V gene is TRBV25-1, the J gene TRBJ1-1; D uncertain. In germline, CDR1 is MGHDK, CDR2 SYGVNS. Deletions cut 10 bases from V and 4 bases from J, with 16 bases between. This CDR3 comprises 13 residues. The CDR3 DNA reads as TGTGCCACCCTGGGCCGGGAGAGCACTGAAGCTTTCTTT. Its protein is CATLGRESTEAFF.

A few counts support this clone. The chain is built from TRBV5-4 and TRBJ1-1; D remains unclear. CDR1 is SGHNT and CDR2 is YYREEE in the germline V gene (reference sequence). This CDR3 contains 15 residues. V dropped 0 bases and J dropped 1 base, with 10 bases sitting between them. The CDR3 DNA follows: TGTGCCAGCAGCTTGGCCCAAGGGCAGAACACTGAAGCTTTCTTT. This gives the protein CASSLAQGQNTEAFF.

This CDR3 is CASSLRGSSYNEQFF. CDR3 nucleotide sequence: TGTGCCAGCAGTCTCAGGGGAAGCTCCTACAATGAGCAGTTCTTC. The V call is TRBV27, the J call TRBJ2-1; TRBD1 might be the D (6 bases). CDR3 size: 15 residues. Germline CDR1 and CDR2: MNHEY and SMNVEV (reference sequence). V lost 5 bases, J lost 0 bases, and 11 bases lay in between.

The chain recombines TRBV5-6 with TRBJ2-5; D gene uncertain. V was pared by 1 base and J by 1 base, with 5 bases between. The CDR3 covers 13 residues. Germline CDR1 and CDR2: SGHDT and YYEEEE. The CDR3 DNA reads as TGTGCCAGCAGCTTGCTACTCCAAGAGACCCAGTACTTC. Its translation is CASSLLLQETQYF.

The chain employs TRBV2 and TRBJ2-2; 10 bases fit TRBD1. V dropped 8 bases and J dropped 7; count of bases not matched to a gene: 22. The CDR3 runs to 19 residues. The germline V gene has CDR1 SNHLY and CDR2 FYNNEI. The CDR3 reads CASGWGTGQGSRAGGELFF. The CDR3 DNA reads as TGTGCCAGCGGATGGGGTACGGGACAGGGGTCAAGAGCTGGCGGGGAGCTGTTTTTT. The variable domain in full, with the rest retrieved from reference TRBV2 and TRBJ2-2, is EPEVTQTPSHQVTQMGQEVILRCVPISNHLYFYWYRQILGQKVEFLVSFYNNEISEKSEIFDDQFSVERPDGSNFTLKIRSTKLEDSAMYFCASGWGTGQGSRAGGELFFGEGSRLTVL.

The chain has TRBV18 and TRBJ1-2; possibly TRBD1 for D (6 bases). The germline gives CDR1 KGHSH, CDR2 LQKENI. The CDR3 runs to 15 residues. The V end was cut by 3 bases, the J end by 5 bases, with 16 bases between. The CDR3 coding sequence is TGTGCCAGCTCACCGAGTCAGGGGTTCCCGTATGGCTACACCTTC. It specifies CASSPSQGFPYGYTF.

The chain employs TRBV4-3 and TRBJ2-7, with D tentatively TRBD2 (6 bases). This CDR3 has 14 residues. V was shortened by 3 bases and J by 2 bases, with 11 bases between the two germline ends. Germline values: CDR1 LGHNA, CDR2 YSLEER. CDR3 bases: TGCGCCAGCAGCCATGTGGAGGGTACCTACGAGCAGTACTTC. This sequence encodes CASSHVEGTYEQYF.

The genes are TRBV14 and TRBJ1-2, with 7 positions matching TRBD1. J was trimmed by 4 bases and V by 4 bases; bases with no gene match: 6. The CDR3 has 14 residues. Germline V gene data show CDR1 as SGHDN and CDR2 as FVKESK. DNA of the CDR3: TGTGCCAGCAGCCCAGCGACAGGGCCCTATGGCTACACCTTC. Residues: CASSPATGPYGYTF. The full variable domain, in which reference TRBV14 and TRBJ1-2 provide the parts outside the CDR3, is EAGVTQFPSHSVIEKGQTVTLRCDPISGHDNLYWYRRVMGKEIKFLLHFVKESKQDESGMPNNRFLAERTGGTYSTLKVQPAELEDSGVYFCASSPATGPYGYTFGSGTRLTVV.

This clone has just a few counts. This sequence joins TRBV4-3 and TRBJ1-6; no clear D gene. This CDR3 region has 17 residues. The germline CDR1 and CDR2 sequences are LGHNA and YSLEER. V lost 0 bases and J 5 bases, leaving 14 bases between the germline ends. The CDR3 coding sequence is TGCGCCAGCAGCCAAGACTCCATGGAAGCAGATAATTCACCCCTCCACTTT. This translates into CASSQDSMEADNSPLHF.

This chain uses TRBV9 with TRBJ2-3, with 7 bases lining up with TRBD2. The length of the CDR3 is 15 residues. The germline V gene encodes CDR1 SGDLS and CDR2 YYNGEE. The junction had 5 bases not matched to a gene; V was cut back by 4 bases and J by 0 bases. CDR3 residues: CASSISGTSTDTQYF. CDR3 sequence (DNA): TGTGCCAGCAGCATCAGCGGGACTAGCACAGATACGCAGTATTTT. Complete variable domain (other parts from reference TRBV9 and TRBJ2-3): DSGVTQTPKHLITATGQRVTLRCSPRSGDLSVYWYQQSLDQGLQFLIQYYNGEERAKGNILERFSAQQFPDLHSELNLSSLELGDSALYFCASSISGTSTDTQYFGPGTRLTVL.

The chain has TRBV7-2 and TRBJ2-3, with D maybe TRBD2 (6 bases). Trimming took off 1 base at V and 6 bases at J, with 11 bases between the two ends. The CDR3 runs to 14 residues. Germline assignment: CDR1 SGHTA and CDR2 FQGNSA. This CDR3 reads CASSLGTTMDTQYF. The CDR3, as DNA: TGTGCCAGCAGCTTAGGGACTACAATGGATACGCAGTATTTT.

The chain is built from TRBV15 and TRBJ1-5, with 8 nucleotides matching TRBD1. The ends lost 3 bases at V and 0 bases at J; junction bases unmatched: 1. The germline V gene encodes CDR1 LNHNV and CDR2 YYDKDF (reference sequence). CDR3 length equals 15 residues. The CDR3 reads CATSRDRVSNQPQHF. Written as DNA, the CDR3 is TGTGCCACCAGCAGGGACAGGGTTAGCAATCAGCCCCAGCATTTT.

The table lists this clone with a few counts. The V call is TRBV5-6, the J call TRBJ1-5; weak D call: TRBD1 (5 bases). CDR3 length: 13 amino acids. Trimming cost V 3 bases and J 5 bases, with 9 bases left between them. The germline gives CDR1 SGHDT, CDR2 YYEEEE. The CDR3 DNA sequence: TGTGCCAGCAGCTGGGGGGTGGATCAGCCCCAGCATTTT. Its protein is CASSWGVDQPQHF.

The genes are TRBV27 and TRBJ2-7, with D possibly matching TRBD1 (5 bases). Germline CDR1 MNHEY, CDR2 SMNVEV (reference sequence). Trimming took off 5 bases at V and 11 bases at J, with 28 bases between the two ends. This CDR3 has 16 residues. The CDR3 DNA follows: TGTGCCAGCAGTACGAAACAGGTGTTAGGCGTTCGTTTGGAGTACTTC. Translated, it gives CASSTKQVLGVRLEYF.

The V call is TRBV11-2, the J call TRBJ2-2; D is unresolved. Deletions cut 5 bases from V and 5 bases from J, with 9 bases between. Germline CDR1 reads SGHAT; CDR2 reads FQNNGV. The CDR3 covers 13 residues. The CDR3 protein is CASSPTATGELFF. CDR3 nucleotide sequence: TGTGCCAGCAGCCCCACAGCAACCGGGGAGCTGTTTTTT. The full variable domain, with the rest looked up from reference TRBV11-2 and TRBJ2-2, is EAGVAQSPRYKIIEKRQSVAFWCNPISGHATLYWYQQILGQGPKLLIQFQNNGVVDDSQLPKDRFSAERLKGVDSTLKIQPAKLEDSAVYLCASSPTATGELFFGEGSRLTVL.

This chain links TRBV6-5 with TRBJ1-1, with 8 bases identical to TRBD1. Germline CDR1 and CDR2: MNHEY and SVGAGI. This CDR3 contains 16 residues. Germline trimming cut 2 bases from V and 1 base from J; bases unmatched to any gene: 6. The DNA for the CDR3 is TGTGCCAGCAGTTACCCCTCGGGACAGGAGAACACTGAAGCTTTCTTT. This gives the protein CASSYPSGQENTEAFF.

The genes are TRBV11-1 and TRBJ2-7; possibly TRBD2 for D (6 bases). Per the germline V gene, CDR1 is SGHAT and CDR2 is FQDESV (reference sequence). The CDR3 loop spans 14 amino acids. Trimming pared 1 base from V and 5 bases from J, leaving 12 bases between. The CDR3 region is CASSLVEGTHEQYF. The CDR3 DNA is TGTGCCAGCAGCTTAGTGGAGGGTACACACGAGCAGTACTTC. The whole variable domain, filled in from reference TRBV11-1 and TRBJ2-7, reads EAEVAQSPRYKITEKSQAVAFWCDPISGHATLYWYRQILGQGPELLVQFQDESVVDDSQLPKDRFSAERLKGVDSTLKIQPAELGDSAMYLCASSLVEGTHEQYFGPGTRLTVT.

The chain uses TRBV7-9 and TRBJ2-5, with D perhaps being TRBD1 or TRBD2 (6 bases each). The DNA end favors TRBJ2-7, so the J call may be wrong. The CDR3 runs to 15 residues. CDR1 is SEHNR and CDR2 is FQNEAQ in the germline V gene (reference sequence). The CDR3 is CASSPPGGRVDEQYF. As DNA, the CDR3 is TGTGCCAGCAGCCCACCTGGGGGGCGGGTCGACGAGCAGTACTTC.

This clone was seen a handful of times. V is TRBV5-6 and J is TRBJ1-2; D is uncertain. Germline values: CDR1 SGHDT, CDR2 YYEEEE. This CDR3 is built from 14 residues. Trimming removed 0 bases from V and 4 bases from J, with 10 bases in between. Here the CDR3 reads CASSLGPYGYGYTF. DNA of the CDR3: TGTGCCAGCAGCTTGGGACCCTACGGCTATGGCTACACCTTC. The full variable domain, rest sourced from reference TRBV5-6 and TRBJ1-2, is DAGVTQSPTHLIKTRGQQVTLRCSPKSGHDTVSWYQQALGQGPQFIFQYYEEEERQRGNFPDRFSGHQFPNYSSELNVNALLLGDSALYLCASSLGPYGYGYTFGSGTRLTVV.

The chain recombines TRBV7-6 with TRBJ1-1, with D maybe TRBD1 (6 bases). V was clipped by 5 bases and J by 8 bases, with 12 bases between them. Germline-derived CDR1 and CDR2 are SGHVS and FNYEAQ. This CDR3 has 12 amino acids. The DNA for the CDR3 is TGTGCCAGCAGCCATGGGGGGCAGGAAGCTTTCTTT. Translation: CASSHGGQEAFF. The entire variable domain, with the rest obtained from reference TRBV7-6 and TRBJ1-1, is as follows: GAGVSQSPRYKVTKRGQDVALRCDPISGHVSLYWYRQALGQGPEFLTYFNYEAQQDKSGLPNDRFSAERPEGSISTLTIQRTEQRDSAMYRCASSHGGQEAFFGQGTRLTVV.

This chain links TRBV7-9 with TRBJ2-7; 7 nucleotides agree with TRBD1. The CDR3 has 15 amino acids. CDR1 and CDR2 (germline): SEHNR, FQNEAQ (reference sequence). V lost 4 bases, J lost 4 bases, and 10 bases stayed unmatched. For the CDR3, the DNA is TGTGCCAGCAGCTACTACCGGGACAGCACGTACGAGCAGTACTTC. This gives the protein CASSYYRDSTYEQYF. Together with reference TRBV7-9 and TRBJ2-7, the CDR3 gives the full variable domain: DTGVSQNPRHKITKRGQNVTFRCDPISEHNRLYWYRQTLGQGPEFLTYFQNEAQLEKSRLLSDRFSAERPKGSFSTLEIQRTEQGDSAMYLCASSYYRDSTYEQYFGPGTRLTVT.

The CDR3 loop reads CAWSVRRATNEKLFF. As DNA, the CDR3 is TGTGCCTGGAGTGTACGGCGGGCAACTAATGAAAAACTGTTTTTT. The rearrangement joins TRBV30 to TRBJ1-4; D remains unclear. CDR1 is GTSNPN and CDR2 is SVGIG in the germline V gene (reference sequence). The length of the CDR3 is 15 residues. Deletions cut 0 bases from V and 0 bases from J, with 8 bases between.